This T cell receptor beta chain derives from a study of molecular identifiers for immune sequencing clone quantification. This CDR3 is built from 16 residues. The trim removed 5 bases at V and 7 bases at J, leaving 7 bases unmatched. CDR1 is SGHNT and CDR2 is YENEEA in the germline V gene. MiXCR was run by TCRdb on the PCR reads, yielding one entry per CDR3 protein. The sample lists about half a million distinct CDR3 sequences, roughly 24% occurring once. The table lists this clonotype with a few counts. This chain connects TRBV11-3 to TRBJ2-2; 13 bases align to TRBD2. This receptor was taken from a human donor in good health. Some libraries in this study had Jurkat cell RNA spiked in. Sequencing input: naive CD8+ T cells from blood, with Jurkat cell RNA spiked in. Subset reported: FACS-sorted CD8+CD4-CCR7+CD45RA+ naive T cells. The CDR3: CASSERTSGSYGELFF. CDR3 DNA sequence: TGTGCCAGCAGCGAGAGGACTAGCGGGAGTTACGGGGAGCTGTTTTTT.